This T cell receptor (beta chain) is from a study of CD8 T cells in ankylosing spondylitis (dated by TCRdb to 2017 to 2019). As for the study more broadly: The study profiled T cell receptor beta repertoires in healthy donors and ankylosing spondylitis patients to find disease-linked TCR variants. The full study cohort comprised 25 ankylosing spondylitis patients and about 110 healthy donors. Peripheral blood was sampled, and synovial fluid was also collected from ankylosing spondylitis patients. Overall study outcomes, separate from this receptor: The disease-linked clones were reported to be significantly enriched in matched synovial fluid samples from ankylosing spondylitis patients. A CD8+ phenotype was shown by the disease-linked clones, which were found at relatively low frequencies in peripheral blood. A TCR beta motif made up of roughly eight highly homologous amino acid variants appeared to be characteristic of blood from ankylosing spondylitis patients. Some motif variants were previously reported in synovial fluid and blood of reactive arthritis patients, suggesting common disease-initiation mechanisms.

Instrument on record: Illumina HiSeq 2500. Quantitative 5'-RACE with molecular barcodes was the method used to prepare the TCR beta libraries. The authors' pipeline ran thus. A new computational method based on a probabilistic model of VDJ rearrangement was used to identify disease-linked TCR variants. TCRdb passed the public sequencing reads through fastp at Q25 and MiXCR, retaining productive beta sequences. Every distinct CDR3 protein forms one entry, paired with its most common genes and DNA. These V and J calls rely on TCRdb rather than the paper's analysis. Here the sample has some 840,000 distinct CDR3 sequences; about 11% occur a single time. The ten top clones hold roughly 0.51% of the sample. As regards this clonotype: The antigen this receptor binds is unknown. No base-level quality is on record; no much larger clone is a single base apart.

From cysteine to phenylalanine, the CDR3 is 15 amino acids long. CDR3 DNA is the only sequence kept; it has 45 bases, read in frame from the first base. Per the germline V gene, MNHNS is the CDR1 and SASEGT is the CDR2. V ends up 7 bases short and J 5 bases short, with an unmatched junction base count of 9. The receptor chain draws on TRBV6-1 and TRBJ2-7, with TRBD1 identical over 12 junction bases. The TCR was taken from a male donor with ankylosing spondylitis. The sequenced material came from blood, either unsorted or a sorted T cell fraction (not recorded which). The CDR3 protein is CASTPGGTGGDEQYF. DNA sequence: TGTGCCAGCACCCCCGGGGGGACAGGGGGCGACGAGCAGTACTTC.